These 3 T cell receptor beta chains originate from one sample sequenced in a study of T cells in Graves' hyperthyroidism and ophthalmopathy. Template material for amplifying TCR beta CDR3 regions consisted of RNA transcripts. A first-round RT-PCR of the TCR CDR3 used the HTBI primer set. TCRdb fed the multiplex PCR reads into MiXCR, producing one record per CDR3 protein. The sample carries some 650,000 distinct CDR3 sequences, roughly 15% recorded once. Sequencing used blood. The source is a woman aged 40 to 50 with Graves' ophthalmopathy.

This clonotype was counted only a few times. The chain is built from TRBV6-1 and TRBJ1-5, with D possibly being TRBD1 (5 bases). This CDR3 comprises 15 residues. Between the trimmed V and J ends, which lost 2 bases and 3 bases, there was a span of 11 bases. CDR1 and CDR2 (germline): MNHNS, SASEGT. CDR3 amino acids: CASSEQPGINQPQHF. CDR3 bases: TGTGCCAGCAGTGAACAGCCAGGGATCAATCAGCCCCAGCATTTT.

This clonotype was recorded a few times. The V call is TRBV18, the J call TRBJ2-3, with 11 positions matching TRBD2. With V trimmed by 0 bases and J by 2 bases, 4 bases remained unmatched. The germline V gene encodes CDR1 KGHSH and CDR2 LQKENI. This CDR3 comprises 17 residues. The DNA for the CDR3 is TGTGCCAGCTCACCACCACTACTAGCGGGGGACACAGATACGCAGTATTTT. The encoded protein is CASSPPLLAGDTDTQYF.

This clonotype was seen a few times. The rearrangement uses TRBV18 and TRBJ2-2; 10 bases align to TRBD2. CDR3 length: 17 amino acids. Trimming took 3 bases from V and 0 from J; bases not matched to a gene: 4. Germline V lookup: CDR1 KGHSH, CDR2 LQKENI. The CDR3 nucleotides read TGTGCCAGCTCACCGCGGCTAGCGGGGGCGAACACCGGGGAGCTGTTTTTT. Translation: CASSPRLAGANTGELFF.